The 2 T cell receptor beta chains below were found in one sample sequenced in a study of shared T cell receptors in the human thymus. Here immunoSEQ multiplex PCR was the method, and the copy in TCRdb shows in-frame clones only, minus some. The sample lists just under 550,000 clones, 78% seen once, with less than 0.015% in the top ten. These data also featured in a second study, about human thymus T cells.

Material: thymocytes. The receptor set was obtained from a boy under three years old with a congenital heart defect.

The chain uses TRBV25-1 and TRBJ1-1, with 8 bases that match TRBD1. The CDR3 spans 15 residues. The V gene end was trimmed by 7 bases and the J gene end by 0 bases; junction bases not matched to a gene: 7. From germline, CDR1 is MGHDK and CDR2 SYGVNS. The CDR3 spells CASKRTGSMNTEAFF. Here the CDR3 DNA reads TGTGCCAGCAAGAGGACAGGGTCAATGAACACTGAAGCTTTCTTT. Supplemented by reference TRBV25-1 and TRBJ1-1, the full variable domain reads EADIYQTPRYLVIGTGKKITLECSQTMGHDKMYWYQQDPGMELHLIHYSYGVNSTEKGDLSSESTVSRIRTEHFPLTLESARPSHTSQYLCASKRTGSMNTEAFFGQGTRLTVV.

This clone was seen only once. The rearrangement joins TRBV28 to TRBJ1-5, with 8 bases lining up with TRBD1. The CDR3 contains 14 residues. The V segment lost 5 bases and the J segment 8 bases; nucleotides outside the gene matches: 8. CDR1 and CDR2 (germline): MDHEN, SYDVKM. The CDR3 DNA reads as TGTGCCAGCAGTCCCCAGGACAGGGAGAAGCCCCAGCATTTT. Translation: CASSPQDREKPQHF.